This TCR beta chain was recorded in a study of CD8+ T cells in alopecia areata. The wider study: A regimen of oral tofacitinib, 5 to 10 mg twice daily, was given to treated patients. Tofacitinib continued for 6 to 18 months and was then withheld for 6 months. Broader study findings: An increase in clonality over normal scalp was evident in lesional scalp, especially alopecia totalis/universalis. Sequencing of scalp tissue also captures the resident alphabeta T cells of normal skin.

Alopecia areata patients gave lesional scalp punch biopsies and peripheral blood samples. This clone came up once. Its antigen is undetermined. Extraction of RNA preceded its reverse transcription into cDNA, which served as the sequencing template. Assay used: immunoSEQ multiplex PCR; TCRdb lists only in-frame clones, some missing. The sample includes 6,500 to 10,000 clones, around 52% of them seen just once. Germline assignment: CDR1 SQVTM and CDR2 ANQGSEA. Between the trimmed V and J ends, which lost 8 bases and 5 bases, there was a span of 22 bases. This CDR3 has 15 residues. The clonotype was recovered from a human donor with alopecia areata. The sequencing used skin, collected at week 0. V and J are TRBV29-1 and TRBJ2-1; TRBD1 or TRBD2 may be the D gene (6 bases each). CDR3 nucleotide sequence: TGCAGCCTGAAGGGGGGACTCCAGGGAAACAATGAGCAGTTCTTC. It encodes CSLKGGLQGNNEQFF.